Detailed here is one T cell receptor beta chain. Germline loops: CDR1 MGHRA, CDR2 YSYEKL. The CDR3 covers 15 residues. Trimming left V 4 bases short and J 2 bases short, with 15 bases between. The sample originates from a study of blood T cell repertoires in COVID-19. Overall study: The origin of the acute and convalescent COVID-19 samples was the United States, Italy and Spain. Sources were T cells, B-cell-depleted T cells, or PBMCs; the material itself was cDNA or gDNA.

Under the authors' procedure: Estimation of nucleated cell counts relied on the amplification of reference gene primers. Only in-frame clones appear in the TCRdb table, and some are missing; sequencing was by immunoSEQ multiplex PCR. V, J and clone size were drawn from that table, and D and trimming were deduced from the DNA. Of about 200,000 clones listed, over 75% are singletons. Sequences were obtained from peripheral blood. The chain carries TRBV4-1 and TRBJ2-7, with D possibly being TRBD1 (6 bases). The receptor was derived from a man aged 45-65 years with COVID-19, enrolled during active disease. The CDR3 DNA reads as TGCGCCAGCAGCCCCACCCCCGGGACACCCTACGAGCAGTACTTC. This encodes CASSPTPGTPYEQYF.